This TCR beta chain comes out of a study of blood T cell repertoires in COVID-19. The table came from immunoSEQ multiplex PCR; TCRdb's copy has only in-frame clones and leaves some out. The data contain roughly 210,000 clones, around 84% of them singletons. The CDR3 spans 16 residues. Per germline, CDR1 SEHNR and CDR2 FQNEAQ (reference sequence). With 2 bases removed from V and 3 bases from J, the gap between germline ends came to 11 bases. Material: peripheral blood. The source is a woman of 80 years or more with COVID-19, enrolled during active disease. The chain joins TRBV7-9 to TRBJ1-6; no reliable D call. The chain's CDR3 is CASSLSRAGYNSPLHF. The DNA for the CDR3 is TGTGCCAGCAGCTTATCGCGTGCAGGCTATAATTCACCCCTCCACTTT.